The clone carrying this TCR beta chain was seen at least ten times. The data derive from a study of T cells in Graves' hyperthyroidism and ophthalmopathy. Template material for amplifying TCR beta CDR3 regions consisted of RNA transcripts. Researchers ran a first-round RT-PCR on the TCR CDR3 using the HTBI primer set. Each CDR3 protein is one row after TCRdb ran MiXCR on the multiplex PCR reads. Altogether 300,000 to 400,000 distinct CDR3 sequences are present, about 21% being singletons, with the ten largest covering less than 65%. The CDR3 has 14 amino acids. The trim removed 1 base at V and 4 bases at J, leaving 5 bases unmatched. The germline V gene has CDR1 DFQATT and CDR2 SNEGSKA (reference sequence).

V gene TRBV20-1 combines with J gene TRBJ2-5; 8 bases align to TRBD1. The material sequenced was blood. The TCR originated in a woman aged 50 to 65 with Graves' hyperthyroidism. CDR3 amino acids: CSARGGDRRETQYF. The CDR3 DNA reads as TGCAGTGCTAGAGGTGGGGACAGGAGAGAGACCCAGTACTTC.